Listed below are T cell receptor beta chains from one sample, sequenced in a study of T cells in Graves' hyperthyroidism and ophthalmopathy. MiXCR was run by TCRdb on the multiplex PCR reads, yielding one entry per CDR3 protein. This sample carries hundreds of thousands of distinct CDR3 sequences, 15% to 20% of them seen once, and the ten largest clones take less than 4.5%. Material: blood. These receptors were collected from a woman aged 25-40 years with Graves' hyperthyroidism. CDR3s include the opening cysteine and the closing phenylalanine or tryptophan. D genes are given only for firm matches. The size field is filled for only some rows; it gives once, few, many or a size class.

clone_size: NA
d_call: TRBD2
j_call: TRBJ2-1
v_call: TRBV29-1
cdr3_nt: TGCAGCGTCCGGCGGGGGTTGACTAGCGGACACTACAATGAGCAGTTCTTC
cdr3_aa: CSVRRGLTSGHYNEQFF

clone_size: many
d_call: NA
j_call: TRBJ2-3
v_call: TRBV20-1
cdr3_nt: TGCAGTGCTAGGGGGACGGGCCCCACGACAGGCGCAGATACGCAGTATTTT
cdr3_aa: CSARGTGPTTGADTQYF

clone_size: many
d_call: TRBD1
j_call: TRBJ1-1
v_call: TRBV2
cdr3_nt: TGTGCCAGCAGTGCTAGACAGGGCCACACTGAAGCTTTCTTT
cdr3_aa: CASSARQGHTEAFF

clone_size: many
d_call: NA
j_call: TRBJ1-6
v_call: TRBV18
cdr3_nt: TGTGCCAGCTCACCAGACGGGATCAATTCACCCCTCCACTTT
cdr3_aa: CASSPDGINSPLHF

clone_size: many
d_call: NA
j_call: TRBJ1-5
v_call: TRBV30
cdr3_nt: TGTGCCTGGAGTGTACTCGGCCAGGGCAGACAGCCCCAGCATTTT
cdr3_aa: CAWSVLGQGRQPQHF

clone_size: NA
d_call: NA
j_call: TRBJ2-7
v_call: TRBV20-1
cdr3_nt: TGCAGTATGACCGGGTCAACCTACGAGCAGTACTTC
cdr3_aa: CSMTGSTYEQYF

clone_size: NA
d_call: NA
j_call: TRBJ2-6
v_call: TRBV7-2
cdr3_nt: TGTGCCAGCAGCTTAGATTCGGGCTCTGGGGCCAACGTCCTGACTTTC
cdr3_aa: CASSLDSGSGANVLTF

clone_size: NA
d_call: NA
j_call: TRBJ2-7
v_call: TRBV11-2
cdr3_nt: TGTGCCAGCCAGGATAAGGGGTTAAACGACGAGCAGTACTTC
cdr3_aa: CASQDKGLNDEQYF

clone_size: many
d_call: TRBD1
j_call: TRBJ2-7
v_call: TRBV29-1
cdr3_nt: TGCAGCGTTGTAGGGACAGGGATATACGAGCAGTACTTC
cdr3_aa: CSVVGTGIYEQYF

clone_size: NA
d_call: NA
j_call: TRBJ2-1
v_call: TRBV9
cdr3_nt: TGTGCCAGCAGCGCCCATATAGGGGCCTACAATGAGCAGTTCTTC
cdr3_aa: CASSAHIGAYNEQFF

clone_size: few
d_call: NA
j_call: TRBJ1-1
v_call: TRBV18
cdr3_nt: TGTGCCAGCTCACCACCGGTGAGAGTGAACACTGAAGCTTTCTTT
cdr3_aa: CASSPPVRVNTEAFF

clone_size: many
d_call: TRBD1
j_call: TRBJ2-1
v_call: TRBV2
cdr3_nt: TGTGCCAGCAGTGGACAGGGGATGGGGTACAATGAGCAGTTCTTC
cdr3_aa: CASSGQGMGYNEQFF

clone_size: few
d_call: NA
j_call: TRBJ1-4
v_call: TRBV28
cdr3_nt: TGTGCCAGCAGTTTACAGGGACTAAAAAATGAAAAACTGTTTTTT
cdr3_aa: CASSLQGLKNEKLFF

clone_size: NA
d_call: NA
j_call: TRBJ2-1
v_call: TRBV7-9
cdr3_nt: TGTGCCAGCAGCTTAGCAGGGCAGCTTACCAGGAATGAGCAGTTCTTC
cdr3_aa: CASSLAGQLTRNEQFF

clone_size: many
d_call: NA
j_call: TRBJ2-7
v_call: TRBV29-1
cdr3_nt: TGCAGCGTTGCCAAAGCCAGCTCCTACGAGCAGTACTTC
cdr3_aa: CSVAKASSYEQYF

clone_size: many
d_call: TRBD1
j_call: TRBJ2-7
v_call: TRBV6-1
cdr3_nt: TGTGCCAGCAGCCCATCGGGACAGGGTCCCTACGAGCAGTACTTC
cdr3_aa: CASSPSGQGPYEQYF

clone_size: many
d_call: NA
j_call: TRBJ1-5
v_call: TRBV6-1
cdr3_nt: TGTGCCAGCAGTGCACATGGGCAGCCCCAGCATTTT
cdr3_aa: CASSAHGQPQHF

clone_size: few
d_call: TRBD1
j_call: TRBJ2-5
v_call: TRBV15
cdr3_nt: TGTGCCACCAGCAGGGACAGGGCAGAGACCCAGTACTTC
cdr3_aa: CATSRDRAETQYF

clone_size: NA
d_call: NA
j_call: TRBJ2-2
v_call: TRBV20-1
cdr3_nt: TGCGGTGCTAGGGGACCGGCGGAGCTGTTTTTT
cdr3_aa: CGARGPAELFF

clone_size: many
d_call: TRBD2
j_call: TRBJ2-1
v_call: TRBV10-3
cdr3_nt: TGTGCCATCAGTAAAGCGGGATCCTACAATGAGCAGTTCTTC
cdr3_aa: CAISKAGSYNEQFF

clone_size: few
d_call: NA
j_call: TRBJ2-7
v_call: TRBV11-3
cdr3_nt: TGTGCCAGCAGCTCCTCCCAGTATACCTACGAGCAGTACTTC
cdr3_aa: CASSSSQYTYEQYF

clone_size: many
d_call: TRBD1
j_call: TRBJ2-3
v_call: TRBV18
cdr3_nt: TGTGCCAGCTCAATTAGACAGGGGAAGTCAGATACGCAGTATTTT
cdr3_aa: CASSIRQGKSDTQYF

clone_size: NA
d_call: NA
j_call: TRBJ2-7
v_call: TRBV30
cdr3_nt: TGTGCCTGGAGAGAGACAGGGAGGTACGAGCAGTACTTC
cdr3_aa: CAWRETGRYEQYF

clone_size: NA
d_call: NA
j_call: TRBJ2-4
v_call: TRBV30
cdr3_nt: TGTGCCTGGAGTCGAAGCGGAGCCAAAAACATTCAGTACTTC
cdr3_aa: CAWSRSGAKNIQYF

clone_size: many
d_call: TRBD2
j_call: TRBJ2-7
v_call: TRBV20-1
cdr3_nt: TGCAGTGCTAGAGAAGGTAGCGGGCACCGTAACTACGAGCAGTACTTC
cdr3_aa: CSAREGSGHRNYEQYF

clone_size: few
d_call: TRBD2
j_call: TRBJ2-7
v_call: TRBV27
cdr3_nt: TGTGCCAGCAGTTTATCCCGGACTAGCGGGAGGCTTCCTTGGGAGCAGTACTTC
cdr3_aa: CASSLSRTSGRLPWEQYF

clone_size: few
d_call: NA
j_call: TRBJ2-3
v_call: TRBV12-3/TRBV12-4
cdr3_nt: TGTGCCAGCAGTCCTAGCTTGTTGGGCACAGATACGCAGTATTTT
cdr3_aa: CASSPSLLGTDTQYF

clone_size: many
d_call: NA
j_call: TRBJ1-1
v_call: TRBV12-3/TRBV12-4
cdr3_nt: TGTGCCAGCAGTCAGAGTATCGGAGCTTTCTTT
cdr3_aa: CASSQSIGAFF

clone_size: NA
d_call: NA
j_call: TRBJ2-2
v_call: TRBV7-9
cdr3_nt: TGTGCCAGCAGCTTAGCGGTGGGAGACACCGGGGAGCTGTTTTTT
cdr3_aa: CASSLAVGDTGELFF

clone_size: NA
d_call: NA
j_call: TRBJ1-6
v_call: TRBV6-1
cdr3_nt: TGTGCCAGCGGCAGGGATTTCAATAATTCACCCCTCCACTTT
cdr3_aa: CASGRDFNNSPLHF

clone_size: many
d_call: TRBD2
j_call: TRBJ2-7
v_call: TRBV20-1
cdr3_nt: TGCAGTGCTAAGGGACTAGCGTGGAGGGAGCAGTACTTC
cdr3_aa: CSAKGLAWREQYF

clone_size: NA
d_call: NA
j_call: TRBJ2-7
v_call: TRBV15
cdr3_nt: TGTGCCACTGGGAGGTGGGGGTACGAGCAGTACTTC
cdr3_aa: CATGRWGYEQYF

clone_size: NA
d_call: NA
j_call: TRBJ2-6
v_call: TRBV28
cdr3_nt: TGTGCCAGCAGCTCCGGGGTGTACGGGGCCAACGTCCTGACTTTC
cdr3_aa: CASSSGVYGANVLTF

clone_size: many
d_call: NA
j_call: TRBJ2-7
v_call: TRBV18
cdr3_nt: TGTGCCAGCTCATCCTCTCAGGTCGGGTCCTACGAGCAGTACTTC
cdr3_aa: CASSSSQVGSYEQYF

clone_size: many
d_call: NA
j_call: TRBJ2-7
v_call: TRBV7-2
cdr3_nt: TGTGCCAGCAGCTTAGTTTCTCGGGGGTACGAGCAGTACTTC
cdr3_aa: CASSLVSRGYEQYF

clone_size: few
d_call: NA
j_call: TRBJ2-1
v_call: TRBV29-1
cdr3_nt: TGCAGCGTTGATTTTGTCGGGCTGACTACCGGGCAGTTCTTC
cdr3_aa: CSVDFVGLTTGQFF

clone_size: many
d_call: TRBD1
j_call: TRBJ2-3
v_call: TRBV20-1
cdr3_nt: TGCAGTGCTGGGGGACAGGGTATGGCAGATACGCAGTATTTT
cdr3_aa: CSAGGQGMADTQYF

clone_size: many
d_call: TRBD2
j_call: TRBJ2-3
v_call: TRBV2
cdr3_nt: TGTGCCAGCAGGGCCTCTAGCGGGAGCAGTATAGATACGCAGTATTTT
cdr3_aa: CASRASSGSSIDTQYF

clone_size: many
d_call: TRBD1
j_call: TRBJ2-3
v_call: TRBV29-1
cdr3_nt: TGCAGCGCCCGAACCACCGGGACAGGGAGCACAGATACGCAGTATTTT
cdr3_aa: CSARTTGTGSTDTQYF

clone_size: few
d_call: TRBD2
j_call: TRBJ2-1
v_call: TRBV29-1
cdr3_nt: TGCAGCGTCCCCTGGGGGGCTAGCGGGAGGGCTATAACGGGGGAGCAGTTCTTC
cdr3_aa: CSVPWGASGRAITGEQFF